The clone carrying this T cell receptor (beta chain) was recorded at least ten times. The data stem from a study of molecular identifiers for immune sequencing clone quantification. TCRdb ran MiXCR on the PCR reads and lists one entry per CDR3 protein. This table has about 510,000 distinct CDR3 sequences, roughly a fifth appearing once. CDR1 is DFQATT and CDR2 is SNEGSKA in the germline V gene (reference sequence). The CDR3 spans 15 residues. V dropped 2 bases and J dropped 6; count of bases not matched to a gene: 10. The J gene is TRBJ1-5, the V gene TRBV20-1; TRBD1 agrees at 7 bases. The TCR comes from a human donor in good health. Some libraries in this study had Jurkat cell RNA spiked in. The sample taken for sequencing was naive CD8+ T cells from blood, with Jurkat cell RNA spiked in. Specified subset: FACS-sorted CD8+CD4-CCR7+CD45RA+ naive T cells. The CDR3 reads CSARSNQPGGQPQHF. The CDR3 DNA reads TGCAGTGCTAGATCCAACCAGCCAGGGGGTCAGCCCCAGCATTTT.